These T cell receptor beta chains were read from a single sample in a study of control samples from healthy donors and cancer patients. TCRdb's table, derived via immunoSEQ multiplex PCR, lists solely in-frame clones and lacks some. The sample includes more than 150,000 clones, approximately 90% seen only once; the top ten take 0.68%. Input material: blood. The receptors come from a woman aged 25 to 39 in good health. Both conserved end residues are part of each CDR3. The order of the fields is V gene, CDR3 protein.

>TRBV7-6
CASSLVAGPDTDTQYF
>TRBV10-1
CASSESSAQETQYF
>TRBV6-6
CASSRPGTSGYYEQYF
>TRBV6-5
CASSTGGRGNEQFF
>TRBV5-5
CASSVRDPEGKTVF
>TRBV24-1
CATAGVSYEQYF
>TRBV4-1
CASSPLQHEKLFF
>TRBV13
CASSGLVSTDTQYF
>TRBV7-2
CASSLAGRSYRVIQYF
>TRBV7-9
CASSLAHPGRGREETQYF
>TRBV30
CAWSPEGGGDTEAFF
>TRBV4-1
CASSQPTSGRYEQFF
>TRBV4-3
CASSQEGPSRPTDTQYF
>TRBV4-3
CASSQEFGDRGSSGNTIYF
>TRBV6-6
CASSPGQGSTDTQYF
>TRBV27
CASSLVGGGTQPQHF
>TRBV24-1
CATSDLGGYDYTF
>TRBV28
CASNNPGTGELNNEQFF
>TRBV7-9
CASSPDRSDEKLFF
>TRBV28
CASREVGHFNGQPQHF
>TRBV7-2
CASSPLGAAVLGELFF
>TRBV24-1
CATSELDTNYGYTF
>TRBV27
CASRGAGRETQYF
>TRBV7-2
CASSFPRHEAYSYNEQFF
>TRBV15
CATSRLSNSGNTIYF
>TRBV5-1
CASGSTGNGNTIYF
>TRBV28
CASSLGSLQDEQYF
>TRBV28
CASSPVISTGETQYF
>TRBV28
CASSLTSPGEQYF
>TRBV2
CASSVQPLGEQYF
>TRBV4-1
CASSRPGSDEQYF
>TRBV10-2
CASTLLAGVGDTQYF
>TRBV11-2
CASSPPGLALFYEQYF
>TRBV4-1
CASSPAVGQTNYGYTF
>TRBV19
CASGGREEQYF
>TRBV3-1/TRBV3-2
CASSSTGTNSPLHF
>TRBV9
CASSPWASGFAEQYF
>TRBV5-1
CASSLVQGASGKLFF
>TRBV6-2/TRBV6-3
CASSFSGSGYNEQFF
>TRBV19
CASSIAWTSGYNEQFF
>TRBV7-7
CASSLGHAGYEQYF
>TRBV30
CAWNSLAGVPNEQFF
>TRBV9
CASSPTEGMPYEQYF
>TRBV7-9
CASSLDRDSLGYTF
>TRBV9
CASSVGNQWSWGQETQYF
>TRBV2
CASRPLLGAASDNEQFF
>TRBV6-1
CASSEILGQSLDEQFF
>TRBV7-9
CAAGDTGDTEAFF
>TRBV5-6
CASSLPSTALETQYF